This TCR beta chain is drawn from a study of CD8+CD57+ T cells in acquired aplastic anemia. For the study at large: Average DNA yield from sorted CD4+ and CD8+ cells was 3.2 ug. Whole-study results and caveats: Overlapping CD8+ CDR3 repertoires of patients and controls contained 25 to 35 shared sequences.

This clonotype was observed many times. As yet, its antigen is unknown. The CDR3 is made up of 20 amino acids. The germline V gene encodes CDR1 SNHLY and CDR2 FYNNEI. J lost 0 bases, V lost 0 bases, and 5 bases had no gene match. The use of genomic DNA as template underpinned the TCR beta VDJ and CDR3 profiling. TCRdb re-called the reads through MiXCR, storing one row per CDR3 protein. The sample lists fewer than 250,000 distinct CDR3 sequences, over 40% seen once, with around 20% in the top ten. It was patients with CD8+CD57+ cell expansion by flow cytometry who were chosen for sequencing. The study sampled blood from patients who had received no therapy.

This chain links TRBV2 with TRBJ2-2; 15 bases are a match to TRBD2. The TCR sequence derives from a human donor with aplastic anemia. Source material: sorted CD4+, CD8+, or CD8+CD57+ T cells (not recorded which) from PBMCs. The CDR3 here is CASSEALGLAGGPNTGELFF. In nucleotides, the CDR3 is TGTGCCAGCAGTGAAGCGCTAGGACTAGCGGGGGGGCCGAACACCGGGGAGCTGTTTTTT.